The rows below give T cell receptor beta chains drawn from one sample of a study of control samples from healthy donors and cancer patients. The method was immunoSEQ multiplex PCR; TCRdb's version includes in-frame clones alone and lacks a portion of them. The sample contains some 150,000 clones, over 90% of which appear only once. The material sequenced was blood. Receptor source: a man in his fifties in good health. The CDR3 runs from the conserved cysteine through the conserved F or W. A D gene is named only where the DNA matches it firmly. Some rows have no size entry. The others give once, few or many, or a class for an expanded clone.

TRBV6-5,-,TRBJ2-7,TRBD1,16,CASSYSWGTGGYEQYF,TGTGCCAGCAGTTACTCGTGGGGGACAGGGGGCTACGAGCAGTACTTC
TRBV11-2,-,TRBJ1-2,-,13,CASSPGLLYGYTF,TGTGCCAGCAGTCCGGGACTCCTCTATGGCTACACCTTC
TRBV7-2,-,TRBJ1-5,TRBD1,15,CASSNTGGSNQPQHF,TGTGCCAGCAGTAACACAGGGGGTAGCAATCAGCCCCAGCATTTT
TRBV19,-,TRBJ1-5,-,16,CASRGQPTAGGQPQHF,TGTGCCAGTAGAGGACAACCTACAGCGGGAGGGCAGCCCCAGCATTTT
TRBV9,few,TRBJ2-1,-,15,CASRKGESIYNEQFF,TGTGCCAGCAGGAAGGGAGAGTCTATCTACAATGAGCAGTTCTTC
TRBV5-6,-,TRBJ2-7,TRBD2,18,CASSLSRLREKRTYEQYF,TGTGCCAGCAGCTTGAGTCGTTTGCGGGAGAAACGGACCTACGAGCAGTACTTC
TRBV5-1,once,TRBJ2-1,-,15,CASSLSSIPYNEQFF,TGCGCCAGCAGCTTATCATCCATTCCTTACAATGAGCAGTTCTTC
TRBV7-2,-,TRBJ2-2,-,16,CASSAPGTAYTGELFF,TGTGCCAGCAGCGCCCCCGGGACTGCTTACACCGGGGAGCTGTTTTTT
TRBV14,-,TRBJ1-4,-,15,CASSPRTATNEKLFF,TGTGCCAGCAGCCCCCGGACAGCAACTAATGAAAAACTGTTTTTT
TRBV2,-,TRBJ2-1,TRBD1,15,CASTLWTGGQGEQFF,TGTGCCAGCACCCTCTGGACAGGGGGCCAGGGTGAGCAGTTCTTC
TRBV28,-,TRBJ2-6,-,14,CASLRGTGANVLTF,TGTGCCAGCCTCAGGGGTACTGGGGCCAACGTCCTGACTTTC
TRBV7-6,once,TRBJ2-1,TRBD2,22,CASSLGPRVRGLAGAPYNEQFF,TGTGCCAGCAGCTTAGGGCCCCGCGTCAGGGGACTAGCGGGAGCCCCCTACAATGAGCAGTTCTTC
TRBV28,-,TRBJ2-5,TRBD2,16,CASIAGGGLAEETQYF,TGTGCCAGCATAGCGGGAGGTGGACTAGCGGAAGAGACCCAGTACTTC
TRBV7-9,-,TRBJ2-7,-,14,CASSQGTHEYEQYF,TGTGCCAGCAGCCAAGGGACCCATGAGTACGAGCAGTACTTC
TRBV11-2,-,TRBJ2-2,-,16,CASSLDTGTNTGELFF,TGTGCCAGCAGCTTAGATACAGGGACGAACACCGGGGAGCTGTTTTTT
TRBV3-1/TRBV3-2,many,TRBJ1-6,-,17,CASSHLRGSVKNSPLHF,TGTGCCAGCAGCCATCTAAGGGGCTCGGTTAAGAATTCACCCCTCCACTTT
TRBV14,once,TRBJ1-4,-,14,CASSLRATNEKLFF,TGTGCCAGCAGTCTCAGGGCAACTAATGAAAAACTGTTTTTT
TRBV7-3,-,TRBJ2-1,TRBD2,17,CASSLGPLAGGQNEQFF,TGTGCCAGCAGCTTAGGGCCACTAGCGGGAGGGCAAAATGAGCAGTTCTTC
TRBV18,-,TRBJ2-3,-,14,CASSSDSRTDTQYF,TGTGCCAGCTCATCCGACAGCCGCACAGATACGCAGTATTTT
TRBV7-9,-,TRBJ1-1,TRBD1,14,CASSPDRGWTEAFF,TGTGCCAGCAGCCCGGACAGGGGGTGGACTGAAGCTTTCTTT
TRBV11-3,-,TRBJ2-7,-,14,CASSLGGGSYEQYF,TGTGCCAGCAGCTTAGGCGGAGGATCCTACGAGCAGTACTTC
TRBV19,-,TRBJ2-7,TRBD2,14,CASSDSGRSHEQYF,TGTGCCAGTAGCGATAGCGGGAGATCCCACGAGCAGTACTTC
TRBV3-1/TRBV3-2,-,TRBJ1-2,-,13,CASSQGGGYGYTF,TGTGCCAGCAGCCAAGGAGGGGGGTATGGCTACACCTTC
TRBV11-3,once,TRBJ2-2,-,12,CASNGGTGELFF,TGTGCCAGCAATGGCGGTACCGGGGAGCTGTTTTTT
TRBV5-1,-,TRBJ1-6,-,15,CASRPEGTGNSPLHF,TGCGCCAGCAGGCCTGAGGGGACGGGTAATTCACCCCTCCACTTT